Listed below are T cell receptor beta chains from one sample, sequenced in a study of cytomegalovirus exposure and HLA in healthy donors. Assay used: immunoSEQ multiplex PCR; TCRdb lists only in-frame clones, some missing. The repertoire holds roughly 99,000 clones, with about 80% as singletons. Specimen: PBMCs. The receptors come from a man between 25 and 39 years old in good health and CMV-seropositive. CDR3s include the opening cysteine and the closing phenylalanine or tryptophan. The order of the fields is clone size, V gene, J gene, D gene, CDR3 protein, CDR3 DNA. A D gene is named only where the DNA matches it firmly. Not all rows give a size; the values are once, few, many and, for expanded clones, a class.

-,TRBV5-1,TRBJ1-6,-,CASSLARRESPLHF,TGCGCCAGCAGCTTGGCCCGGAGGGAATCACCCCTCCACTTT
-,TRBV6-6,TRBJ2-5,-,CASTRGLPQETQYF,TGTGCCAGCACACGGGGACTGCCCCAAGAGACCCAGTACTTC
-,TRBV5-1,TRBJ2-7,TRBD1,CASSRGDSSYEQYF,TGCGCCAGCAGCCGAGGGGACAGCTCCTACGAGCAGTACTTC
-,TRBV5-1,TRBJ2-5,-,CASSVRLGGQETQYF,TGCGCCAGCAGCGTCAGACTGGGGGGTCAAGAGACCCAGTACTTC
once,TRBV15,TRBJ2-7,TRBD1,CASARDRVSYEQYF,TGTGCCTCAGCCCGGGACAGGGTCTCCTACGAGCAGTACTTC
few,TRBV10-3,TRBJ1-1,-,CAISVRDSNTEAFF,TGTGCCATCAGTGTGAGGGATTCGAACACTGAAGCTTTCTTT
-,TRBV13,TRBJ2-2,TRBD1,CASSRPGQGTGELFF,TGTGCCAGCAGCAGACCGGGACAGGGGACCGGGGAGCTGTTTTTT
-,TRBV10-3,TRBJ2-3,TRBD2,CAISTSGGTDTQYF,TGTGCCATTTCGACTAGCGGGGGCACAGATACGCAGTATTTT
-,TRBV7-8,TRBJ1-5,-,CASSLANAEFNQPQHF,TGTGCCAGCAGCTTAGCGAACGCAGAATTTAATCAGCCCCAGCATTTT
-,TRBV5-1,TRBJ2-7,-,CASSLDDYEQYF,TGCGCCAGCAGCTTGGACGACTACGAGCAGTACTTC
-,TRBV6-5,TRBJ2-3,TRBD1,CASTLRQGAVDTQYF,TGTGCCAGCACCTTGAGACAGGGGGCTGTAGATACGCAGTATTTT
-,TRBV9,TRBJ2-7,-,CASSGGGTSYEQYF,TGTGCCAGCAGCGGGGGGGGGACATCCTACGAGCAGTACTTC
-,TRBV30,TRBJ1-2,TRBD1,CAWRTGGHGYTF,TGTGCCTGGAGGACAGGGGGCCATGGCTACACCTTC
-,TRBV6-1,TRBJ1-5,-,CASSGTENQPQHF,TGTGCCAGCAGTGGGACAGAAAATCAGCCCCAGCATTTT
-,TRBV7-2,TRBJ2-5,-,CASSLERARRWEQYF,TGTGCCAGCAGCTTAGAGCGGGCTAGGCGTTGGGAGCAGTACTTC
-,TRBV7-6,TRBJ2-7,-,CASSFTPVGLSEQYF,TGTGCCAGCAGCTTTACACCCGTCGGGTTGAGCGAGCAGTACTTC
-,TRBV7-9,TRBJ2-6,-,CASSDYSSGANVLTF,TGTGCCAGCAGCGATTACAGCTCTGGGGCCAACGTCCTGACTTTC
-,TRBV30,TRBJ1-1,-,CAWSVGRARGTEAFF,TGTGCCTGGAGTGTAGGGAGGGCGAGGGGAACTGAAGCTTTCTTT
-,TRBV9,TRBJ1-4,-,CASSPGGQTNEKLFF,TGTGCCAGCAGCCCCGGCGGACAGACTAATGAAAAACTGTTTTTT
-,TRBV5-1,TRBJ2-2,-,CASSLEKPVRELFF,TGCGCCAGCAGCTTGGAAAAGCCGGTTAGGGAGCTGTTTTTT
-,TRBV4-2,TRBJ2-2,TRBD2,CASSQDAGGVGELFF,TGTGCCAGCAGCCAAGACGCGGGGGGGGTCGGGGAGCTGTTTTTT
-,TRBV5-1,TRBJ2-3,-,CASSLAIRVSDTQYF,TGCGCCAGCAGCTTGGCCATCAGGGTTTCGGATACGCAGTATTTT
-,TRBV7-2,TRBJ1-5,-,CASSLAQPREPQHF,TGTGCCAGCAGCTTAGCTCAACCCCGAGAACCCCAGCATTTT
-,TRBV11-2,TRBJ1-1,-,CASSTRGGDEAFF,TGTGCCAGCAGTACCCGAGGTGGAGATGAAGCTTTCTTT
-,TRBV15,TRBJ2-7,-,CATSRARGYEQYF,TGTGCCACCAGCAGAGCGCGGGGCTACGAGCAGTACTTC
-,TRBV6-5,TRBJ2-5,-,CASSWRDTNQETQYF,TGTGCCAGCAGCTGGAGGGATACAAATCAAGAGACCCAGTACTTC
-,TRBV19,TRBJ1-2,TRBD1,CASSILQTGKLDGYTF,TGTGCCAGTAGTATTCTTCAGACAGGGAAGTTGGATGGCTACACCTTC
-,TRBV11-1,TRBJ2-1,TRBD1,CASSQDRVIPYEQFF,TGTGCCAGCAGCCAGGACAGGGTTATTCCCTATGAGCAGTTCTTC
-,TRBV7-9,TRBJ1-4,-,CASSYGVGEKLFF,TGTGCCAGCAGCTACGGGGTGGGTGAAAAACTGTTTTTT
-,TRBV6-4,TRBJ2-3,TRBD2,CASSTSGGATDTQYF,TGTGCCAGCAGTACTAGCGGGGGGGCTACAGATACGCAGTATTTT
-,TRBV6-1,TRBJ2-5,-,CASSEGGRLETQYF,TGTGCCAGCAGTGAAGGGGGGCGATTGGAGACCCAGTACTTC
-,TRBV6-1,TRBJ2-1,TRBD2,CASSEGLAVYNEQFF,TGTGCCAGCAGTGAAGGCCTAGCGGTATACAATGAGCAGTTCTTC
few,TRBV7-9,TRBJ1-2,-,CASSFPGDYGYTF,TGTGCCAGCAGCTTCCCAGGGGACTATGGCTACACCTTC
-,TRBV7-8,TRBJ2-7,-,CASSFLNNYEQYF,TGTGCCAGCAGCTTTCTGAACAACTACGAGCAGTACTTC
few,TRBV7-9,TRBJ2-1,TRBD1,CASSPRTGNYNEQFF,TGTGCCAGCAGCCCTAGGACAGGGAACTACAATGAGCAGTTCTTC
-,TRBV6-5,TRBJ1-6,TRBD1,CASRGQIYNSPLHF,TGTGCCAGCAGGGGACAGATCTATAATTCACCCCTCCACTTT
-,TRBV5-4,TRBJ1-1,-,CASSFAGEAFF,TGTGCCAGCAGCTTTGCTGGCGAAGCTTTCTTT
few,TRBV4-1,TRBJ2-2,TRBD2,CASSQTGLAGGYTGELFF,TGCGCCAGCAGCCAGACCGGACTAGCGGGGGGATACACCGGGGAGCTGTTTTTT
-,TRBV5-5,TRBJ1-5,TRBD1,CASSTRTGGNQPQHF,TGTGCCAGCAGCACCCGGACAGGGGGGAATCAGCCCCAGCATTTT
few,TRBV2,TRBJ1-1,TRBD1,CASKGTGVSEAFF,TGTGCCAGCAAGGGGACAGGGGTTTCTGAAGCTTTCTTT
-,TRBV6-1,TRBJ1-5,-,CASSNQGWQPQHF,TGTGCCAGCAGCAATCAGGGGTGGCAGCCCCAGCATTTT
-,TRBV7-2,TRBJ1-6,-,CASSLRLENSPLHF,TGTGCCAGCAGCTTACGCCTAGAGAATTCACCCCTCCACTTT
-,TRBV7-7,TRBJ2-2,-,CASSSSGRGFNTGELFF,TGTGCCAGCAGCTCCTCGGGGAGGGGGTTTAACACCGGGGAGCTGTTTTTT
-,TRBV2,TRBJ1-2,-,CASTGGLYYGYTF,TGTGCCAGCACGGGGGGGCTGTACTATGGCTACACCTTC
-,TRBV5-6,TRBJ2-5,TRBD2,CASSNTGTSSQETQYF,TGTGCCAGCAGCAACACCGGGACTAGCAGCCAAGAGACCCAGTACTTC
-,TRBV7-9,TRBJ1-1,-,CASSLDRVGTEAFF,TGTGCCAGCAGCTTAGACAGGGTAGGGACTGAAGCTTTCTTT
-,TRBV2,TRBJ1-6,-,CASNINSPLHF,TGTGCCAGCAACATCAATTCACCCCTCCACTTT
-,TRBV19,TRBJ2-3,TRBD2,CASKERGGSTDTQYF,TGTGCCAGTAAGGAGCGGGGGGGCAGCACAGATACGCAGTATTTT
-,TRBV11-3,TRBJ2-3,TRBD2,CASSLLGAGGSTDTQYF,TGTGCCAGCAGCCTCCTTGGGGCGGGGGGGAGCACAGATACGCAGTATTTT
once,TRBV10-3,TRBJ1-1,TRBD1,CAIETGGGTEAFF,TGTGCCATCGAGACAGGGGGGGGCACTGAAGCTTTCTTT
-,TRBV5-4,TRBJ2-7,TRBD2,CASSFDSGGEQYF,TGTGCCAGCAGCTTCGATAGCGGGGGCGAGCAGTACTTC
-,TRBV7-8,TRBJ1-2,TRBD1,CASSRAGGSDYGYTF,TGTGCCAGCAGCAGGGCAGGGGGCAGCGACTATGGCTACACCTTC
few,TRBV5-4,TRBJ2-7,TRBD1,CASAETGAVYEQYF,TGTGCCAGCGCCGAGACAGGGGCCGTCTACGAGCAGTACTTC
-,TRBV5-1,TRBJ2-2,TRBD2,CASSLDSLAGDNTGELFF,TGCGCCAGCAGCTTGGATAGCCTAGCGGGGGATAACACCGGGGAGCTGTTTTTT
-,TRBV11-3,TRBJ1-6,-,CASSLVTGNSPLHF,TGTGCCAGCAGCTTAGTGACGGGGAATTCACCCCTCCACTTT